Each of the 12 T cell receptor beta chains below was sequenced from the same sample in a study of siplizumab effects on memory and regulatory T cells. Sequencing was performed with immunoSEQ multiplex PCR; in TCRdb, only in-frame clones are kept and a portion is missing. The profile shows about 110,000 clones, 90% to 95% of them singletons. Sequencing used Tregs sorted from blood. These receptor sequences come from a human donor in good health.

The CDR3 region has the DNA TGTGCCAGCAGCATCCAGGGAATGCCAGATACGCAGTATTTT. Protein product: CASSIQGMPDTQYF. V is TRBV11-3 and J is TRBJ2-3; tentative D call: TRBD1 (5 bases). The CDR3 length is 14 residues. Trimming shortened V by 5 bases and J by 4 bases, and 13 bases separated the two germline ends. CDR1 and CDR2 from the germline V gene are SGHNT and YENEEA.

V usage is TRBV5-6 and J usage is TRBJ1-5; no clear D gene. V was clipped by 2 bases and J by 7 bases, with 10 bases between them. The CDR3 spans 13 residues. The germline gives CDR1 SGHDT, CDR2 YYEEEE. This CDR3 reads CASSFLSGQPQHF. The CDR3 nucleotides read TGTGCCAGCAGCTTTCTTTCGGGGCAGCCCCAGCATTTT.

In nucleotides, the CDR3 is TGCGCCAGCAGACAAACAGGGGAGGTAGCGGGTGAGCAGTTCTTC. Its translation is CASRQTGEVAGEQFF. The genes are TRBV23-1 and TRBJ2-1, with D perhaps assigned TRBD1 or TRBD2 (7 bases each). TRBV23-1 is an ORF for which the function is uncertain. Trimming left V 6 bases short and J 9 bases short, with 21 bases between. The CDR3 totals 15 residues.

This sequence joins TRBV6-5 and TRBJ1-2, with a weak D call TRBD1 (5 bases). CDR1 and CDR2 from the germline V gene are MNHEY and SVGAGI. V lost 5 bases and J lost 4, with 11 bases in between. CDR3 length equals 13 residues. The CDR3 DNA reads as TGTGCCAGCAGTCTCCAGGGAAGCTATGGCTACACCTTC. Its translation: CASSLQGSYGYTF.

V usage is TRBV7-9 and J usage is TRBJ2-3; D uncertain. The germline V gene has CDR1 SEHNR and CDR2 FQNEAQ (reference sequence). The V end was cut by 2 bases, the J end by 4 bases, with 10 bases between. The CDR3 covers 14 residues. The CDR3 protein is CASSLTGFADTQYF. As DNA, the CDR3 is TGTGCCAGCAGCTTAACCGGTTTCGCAGATACGCAGTATTTT.

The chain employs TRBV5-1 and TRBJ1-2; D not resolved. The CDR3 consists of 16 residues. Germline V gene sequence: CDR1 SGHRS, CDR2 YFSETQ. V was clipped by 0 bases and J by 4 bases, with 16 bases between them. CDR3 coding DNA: TGCGCCAGCAGCTTGGGTCACAGTGCAAAGGCCTATGGCTACACCTTC. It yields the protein CASSLGHSAKAYGYTF.

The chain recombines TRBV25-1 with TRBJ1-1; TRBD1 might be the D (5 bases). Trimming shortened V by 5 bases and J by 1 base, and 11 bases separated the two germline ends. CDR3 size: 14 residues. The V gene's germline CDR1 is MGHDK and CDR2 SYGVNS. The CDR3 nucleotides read TGTGCCAGCAGTTTGTCAGGGTGGAACACTGAAGCTTTCTTT. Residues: CASSLSGWNTEAFF.

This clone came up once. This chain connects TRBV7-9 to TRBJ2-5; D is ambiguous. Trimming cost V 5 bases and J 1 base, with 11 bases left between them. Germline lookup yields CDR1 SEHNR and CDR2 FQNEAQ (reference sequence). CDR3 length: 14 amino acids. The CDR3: CASSASWLQETQYF. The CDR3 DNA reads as TGTGCCAGCAGCGCCAGTTGGCTCCAAGAGACCCAGTACTTC.

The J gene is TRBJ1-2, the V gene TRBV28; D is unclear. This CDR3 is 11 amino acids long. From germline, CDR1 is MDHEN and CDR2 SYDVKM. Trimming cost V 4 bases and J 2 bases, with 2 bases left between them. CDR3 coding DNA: TGTGCCAGCAGTTCCAACTATGGCTACACCTTC. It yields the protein CASSSNYGYTF.

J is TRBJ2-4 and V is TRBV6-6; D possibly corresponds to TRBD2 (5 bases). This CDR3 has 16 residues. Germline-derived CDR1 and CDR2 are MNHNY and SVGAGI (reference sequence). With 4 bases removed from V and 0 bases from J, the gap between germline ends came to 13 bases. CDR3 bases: TGTGCCAGCAGTTCCCCCGGGGAATTAGCCAAAAACATTCAGTACTTC. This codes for CASSSPGELAKNIQYF.

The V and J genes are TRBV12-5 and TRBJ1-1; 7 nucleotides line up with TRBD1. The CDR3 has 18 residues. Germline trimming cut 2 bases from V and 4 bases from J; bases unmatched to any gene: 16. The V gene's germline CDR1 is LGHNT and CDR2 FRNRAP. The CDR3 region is CASGLSRGVRVGGTEAFF. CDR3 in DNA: TGTGCTAGTGGTTTGTCCAGGGGGGTGAGGGTCGGTGGCACTGAAGCTTTCTTT.

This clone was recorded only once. CDR3 protein: CSVETTQGTEAFF. The CDR3 DNA reads TGCAGCGTTGAAACAACCCAGGGGACTGAAGCTTTCTTT. V usage is TRBV29-1 and J usage is TRBJ1-1, with a weak D call TRBD1 (6 bases). The CDR3 contains 13 residues. V lost 2 bases and J lost 5, with 12 bases in between. Germline-derived CDR1 and CDR2 are SQVTM and ANQGSEA.